The 16 T cell receptor beta chains below were found in one sample sequenced in a study of blood T cells in healthy people across ages. Using a J-beta primer mix together with a sample-barcoded 5' primer, a second PCR was run for roughly 6 to 12 cycles. TCRdb fed the 5' RACE reads into MiXCR, producing one record per CDR3 protein. In the table there are roughly 570,000 distinct CDR3 sequences, about 25% of which are singletons. The sequencing input was blood. These receptors all stem from a woman aged 65 to 85 in good health.

Only a few counts were recorded for this clonotype. The chain is built from TRBV20-1 and TRBJ1-3, with 9 bases lining up with TRBD1. V shed 2 bases, J shed 0 bases, and the junction held 8 bases outside the gene matches. This CDR3 contains 17 residues. Looked up from germline, CDR1 is DFQATT and CDR2 is SNEGSKA (reference sequence). The CDR3 region has the DNA TGCAGTGCTAGATTTGGGACAGGGACGGTCTCTGGAAACACCATATATTTT. This sequence encodes CSARFGTGTVSGNTIYF.

This clonotype has more than one count but fewer than ten. The chain couples TRBV7-2 to TRBJ1-4, with 8 bases lining up with TRBD1. CDR1 is SGHTA and CDR2 is FQGNSA in the germline V gene. The V and J ends lost 5 bases and 8 bases, in that order; junction bases with no gene match: 10. The CDR3 extends over 15 amino acids. Here the CDR3 reads CASSPPGQVGEKLFF. The CDR3 DNA sequence: TGTGCCAGCAGCCCGCCGGGACAGGTGGGGGAAAAACTGTTTTTT.

The sample holds a few counts of this clonotype. The rearrangement links TRBV5-1 to TRBJ1-1, with TRBD1 identical over 7 bases. The J segment lost 0 bases and the V segment lost 4 bases, leaving 6 bases of the junction unmatched. The germline CDR1 and CDR2 sequences are SGHRS and YFSETQ. The CDR3 runs 15 residues. The CDR3 protein is CASSRDRAVNTEAFF. In DNA form, the CDR3 reads TGCGCCAGCAGCCGAGACAGGGCGGTGAACACTGAAGCTTTCTTT.

This rearrangement joins TRBV20-1 to TRBJ2-2; maybe TRBD2 (6 bases). The CDR3 has 16 amino acids. With 3 bases removed from V and 0 bases from J, the gap between germline ends came to 14 bases. In germline, CDR1 is DFQATT, CDR2 SNEGSKA (reference sequence). This chain's CDR3 is CSARERGGANTGELFF. CDR3 DNA: TGCAGTGCTAGGGAGAGGGGAGGCGCGAACACCGGGGAGCTGTTTTTT.

This clonotype came up a few times. This CDR3 reads CASSSGRKNIQYF. The CDR3 nucleotides are TGTGCCAGCAGCTCCGGGAGGAAAAACATTCAGTACTTC. This rearrangement joins TRBV7-2 to TRBJ2-4; TRBD2 matches 7 bases. Germline assignment: CDR1 SGHTA and CDR2 FQGNSA. This CDR3 contains 13 residues. The trim removed 4 bases at V and 4 bases at J, leaving 1 base unmatched.

The genes are TRBV28 and TRBJ1-2, with D possibly being TRBD1 (6 bases). V lost 4 bases and J lost 1, with 16 bases in between. The CDR3 contains 16 residues. Germline V gives CDR1 MDHEN, CDR2 SYDVKM. For the CDR3, the DNA is TGTGCCAGCAGTTGGTCCGGGACAACTAGTAACTATGGCTACACCTTC. Its protein product is CASSWSGTTSNYGYTF.

This chain's CDR3 is CASSQETKGTQYF. The CDR3 bases are TGCGCCAGCAGCCAAGAGACAAAAGGGACCCAGTACTTC. This sequence joins TRBV4-3 and TRBJ2-5; unclear D gene. CDR1 and CDR2 from the germline V gene are LGHNA and YSLEER. V was clipped by 0 bases and J by 7 bases, with 9 bases between them. The CDR3 is 13 amino acids.

This sequence joins TRBV5-6 and TRBJ1-5; TRBD1 matches 7 bases. The CDR3 extends over 15 amino acids. Germline V gives CDR1 SGHDT, CDR2 YYEEEE. V dropped 4 bases and J dropped 6; count of bases not matched to a gene: 10. The CDR3 is CASSLRTAGGQPQHF. The CDR3 nucleotides read TGTGCCAGCAGCCTAAGGACAGCAGGGGGTCAGCCCCAGCATTTT.

This clonotype was counted a few times. The V call is TRBV24-1, the J call TRBJ2-5; D possibly corresponds to TRBD1 (5 bases). Germline-derived CDR1 and CDR2 are KGHDR and SFDVKD. V gave up 3 bases and J gave up 1 base, with 8 bases separating them. This CDR3 is built from 14 residues. CDR3 loop: CATSDPTVQETQYF. CDR3 DNA sequence: TGTGCCACCAGTGATCCGACAGTCCAAGAGACCCAGTACTTC.

This clonotype was seen more than once but under ten times. The J gene is TRBJ2-1, the V gene TRBV20-1; TRBD2 might be the D (5 bases). TRBJ2-7 matches the DNA end more closely, so the J call is doubtful. The CDR3 extends over 14 amino acids. Germline-derived CDR1 and CDR2 are DFQATT and SNEGSKA (reference sequence). As DNA, the CDR3 is TGCAGTGCCATGAGGGCCTCCAAGTGGGATAAGCAGTACTTC. This gives the protein CSAMRASKWDKQYF.

This clonotype was detected only a few times. V usage is TRBV7-2 and J usage is TRBJ2-5, with D perhaps TRBD2 (6 bases). The CDR3 loop spans 15 amino acids. V was clipped by 0 bases and J by 5 bases, with 13 bases between them. Germline V gives CDR1 SGHTA, CDR2 FQGNSA. The CDR3 coding sequence is TGTGCCAGCAGCTTAGCGATGGGGGGTCGGGAGACCCAGTACTTC. This gives the protein CASSLAMGGRETQYF.

This clonotype was observed a few times. The chain couples TRBV12-3 or TRBV12-4 to TRBJ1-2; D unresolved. The V end lost 3 bases, the J end lost 2 bases, and 13 bases lay between the germline ends. The CDR3 is 15 amino acids. The CDR3 spells CASSFGLGGNYGYTF. CDR3 DNA: TGTGCCAGCAGTTTTGGGCTGGGTGGAAACTATGGCTACACCTTC.

The chain is built from TRBV19 and TRBJ2-5; 7 bases fit TRBD1. The DNA end lines up better with TRBJ2-1; the J call may be wrong. From germline, CDR1 is LNHDA and CDR2 SQIVND (reference sequence). The CDR3 contains 15 residues. The chain's CDR3 is CASSVTGVGANEQFF. CDR3 nucleotide sequence: TGTGCCAGTAGTGTTACAGGGGTAGGCGCCAATGAGCAGTTCTTC.

The rearrangement links TRBV29-1 to TRBJ1-1; D not resolved. V shed 4 bases and J shed 5 bases, with 14 bases lying between them. Germline V gene data show CDR1 as SQVTM and CDR2 as ANQGSEA. The CDR3 totals 13 residues. The CDR3 bases are TGCAGCGTTGGCCCGTCGAGCGGGACTGAAGCTTTCTTT. It is translated as CSVGPSSGTEAFF.

The chain carries TRBV10-3 and TRBJ2-1, with D maybe TRBD1 (7 bases). Germline loops: CDR1 ENHRY, CDR2 SYGVKD. Trimming cost V 10 bases and J 4 bases, with 11 bases left between them. This CDR3 comprises 12 residues. The CDR3 sequence: CATAGQYNEQFF. The CDR3 DNA reads as TGTGCCACCGCGGGACAGTACAATGAGCAGTTCTTC.

The J gene is TRBJ2-2, the V gene TRBV4-3, with 15 positions matching TRBD2. This CDR3 contains 18 residues. CDR1 is LGHNA, CDR2 YSLEER, per germline. V trimming: 4 bases; J trimming: 5 bases; junction bases outside the gene matches: 8. The chain's CDR3 is CASSPGLAGGQNTGELFF. In DNA form, the CDR3 reads TGCGCCAGCAGCCCTGGACTAGCGGGGGGGCAGAATACCGGGGAGCTGTTTTTT.